A selection of T cell receptor beta chains follows, all from one sample in a study of identical twins. TCRdb re-analysed the 5' RACE reads in MiXCR, keeping a single row per CDR3 protein. Seen here are 450,000 to 600,000 distinct CDR3 sequences, about a fifth observed once, and the top ten hold approximately 0.48%. This sample was shared with a second study, whose subject was yellow fever vaccine responses in identical twins.

What was sequenced was CD4+ T cells sorted from blood. These receptors all come from a woman between 18 and 29 years old in good health. CDR3s include the opening cysteine and the closing phenylalanine or tryptophan. A D gene is named only where the DNA matches it firmly. Expanded clones get a size class; other rows say once, few or many, or leave the size out.

d_gene: TRBD2; len: 19; abundance: few; j_gene: TRBJ2-7; v_gene: TRBV25-1; CDR3nt: TGTGCCAGCAGTGATTCTGGACTAGCGGGAGGGCACGTAACCTACGAGCAGTACTTC; CDR3aa: CASSDSGLAGGHVTYEQYF
d_gene: TRBD1; len: 16; abundance: NA; j_gene: TRBJ2-2; v_gene: TRBV12-3/TRBV12-4; CDR3nt: TGTGCCAGCAGTCCCACAGGGGACGCGAACACCGGGGAGCTGTTTTTT; CDR3aa: CASSPTGDANTGELFF
d_gene: TRBD2; len: 16; abundance: few; j_gene: TRBJ2-3; v_gene: TRBV27; CDR3nt: TGTGCCAGCAGTCAAATAGCGGGGCTACGCACAGATACGCAGTATTTT; CDR3aa: CASSQIAGLRTDTQYF
d_gene: TRBD2; len: 16; abundance: once; j_gene: TRBJ2-1; v_gene: TRBV7-9; CDR3nt: TGTGCCAGCAGGAAAGTTGGGACTAGCGGTTACAATGAGCAGTTCTTC; CDR3aa: CASRKVGTSGYNEQFF
d_gene: NA; len: 15; abundance: NA; j_gene: TRBJ2-2; v_gene: TRBV12-5; CDR3nt: TGTGCTAGCCTTTCCGGGACAAAAGGCACCGGGGAGCTGTTTTTT; CDR3aa: CASLSGTKGTGELFF
d_gene: NA; len: 15; abundance: few; j_gene: TRBJ2-1; v_gene: TRBV12-3/TRBV12-4; CDR3nt: TGTGCCAGCAGTTTAGGCAGTCGGGGAATCAATGAGCAGTTCTTC; CDR3aa: CASSLGSRGINEQFF
d_gene: NA; len: 14; abundance: few; j_gene: TRBJ1-6; v_gene: TRBV2; CDR3nt: TGTGCCAGCAGTCCGGACCGGCTTCGGCCACCCCTCCACTTT; CDR3aa: CASSPDRLRPPLHF
d_gene: TRBD2; len: 14; abundance: many; j_gene: TRBJ2-5; v_gene: TRBV20-1; CDR3nt: TGCAGTGCTAGAGGACTAGCGGGACGAGAGACCCAGTACTTC; CDR3aa: CSARGLAGRETQYF
d_gene: NA; len: 17; abundance: few; j_gene: TRBJ1-1; v_gene: TRBV5-1; CDR3nt: TGCGCCAGCAGCTTGGTACCGCCTGCAGGACTCGAGGGGGAAGCTTTCTTT; CDR3aa: CASSLVPPAGLEGEAFF
d_gene: TRBD2; len: 15; abundance: many; j_gene: TRBJ2-1; v_gene: TRBV5-1; CDR3nt: TGCGCCAGCAGCCCCGGGACTAGCGCATACAATGAGCAGTTCTTC; CDR3aa: CASSPGTSAYNEQFF
d_gene: TRBD2; len: 16; abundance: few; j_gene: TRBJ2-1; v_gene: TRBV20-1; CDR3nt: TGCAGTGCTAGAGCGGGACTAGCGGGAGGGTGGAATGAGCAGTTCTTC; CDR3aa: CSARAGLAGGWNEQFF
d_gene: TRBD1; len: 15; abundance: few; j_gene: TRBJ2-2; v_gene: TRBV20-1; CDR3nt: TGCAGTGCTAGCGGAGACAGGGGGCTGGTCGGGGAGCTGTTTTTT; CDR3aa: CSASGDRGLVGELFF